Reported below is one T cell receptor beta chain. Antigen specificity is unknown. This specimen belongs to a study of T-cell memory formation after mild COVID-19. Study-wide background: Largely donor-specific TCR clusters were found. Study-wide results and limits: Pre-infection memory held some responding clones, suggesting pre-existing cross-reactive T cells responded. Later expanders leaned toward CD4+, whereas clones contracting from day 15 to 85 were balanced CD4/CD8.

The CDR3 loop spans 19 amino acids. V lost 0 bases to trimming and J lost 0 bases; unmatched junction nucleotides: 4. Germline V gene data show CDR1 as SGDLS and CDR2 as YYNGEE. TCRdb re-analysed the 5' RACE reads in MiXCR, keeping a single row per CDR3 protein. The data contain about 470,000 distinct CDR3 sequences, roughly 20% of them singletons. This chain links TRBV9 with TRBJ2-1; 15 bases match TRBD2. The sequenced material came from PBMCs or a T cell subset sorted from them (not recorded which). The TCR sequence derives from an adult woman who had mild COVID-19 (a few samples of this study predate the infection). Cell type and time point are not known. CDR3: CASSVAGTSGGSSYNEQFF. The CDR3 DNA reads as TGTGCCAGCAGCGTAGCTGGGACTAGCGGGGGGAGCTCCTACAATGAGCAGTTCTTC.